This TCR beta chain was captured in a study of blood T cell repertoires in COVID-19. Study-wide context: From the United States, Italy and Spain came samples of acute and convalescent COVID-19.

The germline gives CDR1 LNHDA, CDR2 SQIVND (reference sequence). This CDR3 is built from 17 residues. V gave up 10 bases and J gave up 2 bases, with 24 bases separating them. This clone was counted between two and nine times. This table comes from immunoSEQ multiplex PCR, and its TCRdb copy is limited to in-frame clones, with some not included. The sample consists of roughly 230,000 clones, about 83% of them appearing once. The chain combines TRBV19 with TRBJ1-5; tentatively, D is TRBD1 (6 bases). The sequencing sample was made of peripheral blood. This TCR was sampled from a human donor in a cohort sampled during active COVID-19. CDR3: CATVSRGGPNGNQPQHF. CDR3 DNA sequence: TGTGCCACCGTATCCCGGGGGGGCCCGAATGGCAATCAGCCCCAGCATTTT.